This passage covers 22 T cell receptor beta chains from one sample sequenced in a study of tumor-infiltrating lymphocytes in localized non-small cell lung cancer. Some clones are missing from TCRdb's copy, which holds only in-frame ones; the method was immunoSEQ multiplex PCR. The sample carries 25,000 to 30,000 clones, 80% to 90% recorded once. Sequenced material: lung tumor tissue. The receptor set was obtained from a human donor with non-small cell lung cancer.

The chain uses TRBV9 and TRBJ1-2; TRBD1 is a possible D gene (6 bases). This CDR3 has 14 amino acids. V was pared by 0 bases and J by 6 bases, with 12 bases between. Germline values: CDR1 SGDLS, CDR2 YYNGEE. CDR3 DNA sequence: TGTGCCAGCAGCGTAGGCAGGGGACGCGATGGCTACACCTTC. Encoded protein: CASSVGRGRDGYTF.

CDR3: CATSRGQGIVGTEAFF. The DNA of the CDR3 is TGTGCCACCAGCAGAGGACAGGGGATAGTGGGTACTGAAGCTTTCTTT. The gene calls are TRBV15 and TRBJ1-1; 8 positions agree with TRBD1. The germline gives CDR1 LNHNV, CDR2 YYDKDF (reference sequence). The CDR3 spans 16 residues. Losses at the gene ends were 1 base for V and 5 bases for J; bases not matched to a gene: 9.

The chain recombines TRBV6-1 with TRBJ2-2, with 8 bases identical to TRBD1. The germline CDR1 and CDR2 sequences are MNHNS and SASEGT. V lost 2 bases to trimming and J lost 7 bases; unmatched junction nucleotides: 3. CDR3 length: 14 residues. CDR3 sequence reads: CASSETGGGGELFF. CDR3 DNA: TGTGCCAGCAGTGAAACAGGGGGTGGCGGGGAGCTGTTTTTT.

This sequence joins TRBV7-2 and TRBJ1-2; 7 positions match TRBD1. Germline assignment: CDR1 SGHTA and CDR2 FQGNSA. The CDR3 is 12 residues long. V was clipped by 4 bases and J by 6 bases; unmatched bases: 2. The CDR3 loop reads CASSSDRHGYTF. The CDR3, as DNA: TGTGCCAGCAGCTCGGACAGGCATGGCTACACCTTC.

The chain links TRBV6-4 to TRBJ1-6, with D possibly matching TRBD1 (5 bases). V was trimmed by 3 bases and J by 7 bases, leaving 10 bases between them. Germline CDR1 and CDR2: MRHNA and SNTAGT. The CDR3 length is 14 residues. CDR3 sequence reads: CASSEFRGNSPLHF. CDR3 nucleotides: TGTGCCAGCAGTGAGTTCCGGGGGAATTCACCCCTCCACTTT.

CDR3 residues: CASSEGQGGETQYF. CDR3 nucleotides: TGTGCCAGCAGTGAAGGACAGGGGGGGGAGACCCAGTACTTC. The rearrangement joins TRBV9 to TRBJ2-5; 10 bases line up with TRBD1. The CDR3 length is 14 residues. The germline CDR1 and CDR2 sequences are SGDLS and YYNGEE. The J segment lost 5 bases and the V segment lost 5 bases, leaving 6 bases of the junction unmatched. Combining the CDR3 with reference TRBV9 and TRBJ2-5 gives the whole variable domain DSGVTQTPKHLITATGQRVTLRCSPRSGDLSVYWYQQSLDQGLQFLIQYYNGEERAKGNILERFSAQQFPDLHSELNLSSLELGDSALYFCASSEGQGGETQYFGPGTRLLVL.

CDR3 residues: CASSQRQVRGTEAFF. The CDR3 nucleotides read TGTGCCAGCTCACAGAGACAGGTTCGAGGGACTGAAGCTTTCTTT. V and J are TRBV18 and TRBJ1-1, with TRBD1 as a possible D gene (6 bases). V was pared by 4 bases and J by 5 bases, with 17 bases between. Germline V gene lookup returns CDR1 KGHSH and CDR2 LQKENI. The CDR3 has 15 amino acids.

In this sample, this clone turned up once. The genes are TRBV4-3 and TRBJ2-7; TRBD1 aligns across 7 bases. This CDR3 has 17 amino acids. Germline V gene sequence: CDR1 LGHNA, CDR2 YSLEER. Germline trimming cut 3 bases from V and 0 bases from J; bases unmatched to any gene: 11. DNA of the CDR3: TGCGCCAGCAGCCAGTACCGGGACAGCCAACTCTCCTACGAGCAGTACTTC. This gives the protein CASSQYRDSQLSYEQYF.

The chain links TRBV18 to TRBJ1-1; tentative D call: TRBD1 (5 bases). Germline V gene data show CDR1 as KGHSH and CDR2 as LQKENI. The V gene lost 2 bases and the J gene lost 0 bases, with 13 bases spanning the gap. The CDR3 covers 16 residues. For the CDR3, the DNA is TGTGCCAGCTCACCATTTAAAAGCAGGGTGAACACTGAAGCTTTCTTT. Encoded protein: CASSPFKSRVNTEAFF.

The chain combines TRBV5-4 with TRBJ2-3; possible D gene TRBD2, 5 bases. The CDR3 has 16 residues. Between the trimmed V and J ends, which lost 4 bases and 1 base, there was a span of 16 bases. Germline values: CDR1 SGHNT, CDR2 YYREEE (reference sequence). The CDR3 nucleotides read TGTGCCAGCAGCCCGTCGGGGTCGACCCGCACAGATACGCAGTATTTT. This encodes CASSPSGSTRTDTQYF.

This clone was detected only once. The gene calls are TRBV2 and TRBJ1-6; TRBD1 aligns across 7 bases. CDR1 is SNHLY, CDR2 FYNNEI, per germline. Germline trimming cut 6 bases from V and 10 bases from J; bases unmatched to any gene: 9. CDR3 length equals 14 residues. The CDR3 protein is CASRAGTESSPLHF. In nucleotides, the CDR3 is TGTGCCAGCAGGGCCGGGACAGAGTCATCACCCCTCCACTTT. The entire variable domain, with the rest obtained from reference TRBV2 and TRBJ1-6, is as follows: EPEVTQTPSHQVTQMGQEVILRCVPISNHLYFYWYRQILGQKVEFLVSFYNNEISEKSEIFDDQFSVERPDGSNFTLKIRSTKLEDSAMYFCASRAGTESSPLHFGNGTRLTVT.

A word on this clone: Other DNA sequences of this sample code for an identical CDR3. The genes are TRBV4-2 and TRBJ2-7; TRBD2 aligns across 9 bases. V was clipped by 4 bases and J by 0 bases; unmatched bases: 4. CDR1 is LGHNA, CDR2 YNFKEQ, per germline. CDR3 length: 15 amino acids. CDR3 nucleotide sequence: TGTGCCAGCAGCCCGAGCGGGGGGCTCTCCTACGAGCAGTACTTC. Its translation is CASSPSGGLSYEQYF.

The chain joins TRBV7-2 to TRBJ2-2, with 8 bases that match TRBD1. Germline V gives CDR1 SGHTA, CDR2 FQGNSA. Unmatched junction bases numbered 3, after V lost 2 bases and J lost 1 base. This CDR3 contains 16 residues. The CDR3 nucleotides are TGTGCCAGCAGCTTACAGGGGGCAAAGAACACCGGGGAGCTGTTTTTT. This gives the protein CASSLQGAKNTGELFF.

V is TRBV11-2 and J is TRBJ1-5, with D unresolved. Germline V gene data show CDR1 as SGHAT and CDR2 as FQNNGV. Trimming removed 2 bases at V and 5 bases at J, with 7 bases between. The CDR3 spans 13 residues. CDR3 residues: CASSLSLDQPQHF. In DNA form, the CDR3 reads TGTGCCAGCAGCTTATCCCTGGATCAGCCCCAGCATTTT.

The genes are TRBV9 and TRBJ2-5, with 9 bases matching TRBD1. CDR1 is SGDLS and CDR2 is YYNGEE in the germline V gene. The CDR3 has 17 amino acids. With V trimmed by 0 bases and J by 0 bases, 6 bases remained unmatched. The CDR3, as DNA: TGTGCCAGCAGCGTAGGCTATGGACAGGGGTACCAAGAGACCCAGTACTTC. Residues: CASSVGYGQGYQETQYF.

In this sample, this clone turned up a few times. This chain uses TRBV7-9 with TRBJ2-7; D remains ambiguous. V dropped 4 bases and J dropped 1 base, with 11 bases sitting between them. CDR3 length equals 14 residues. Germline CDR1 is SEHNR and CDR2 is FQNEAQ (reference sequence). The CDR3 is CASSYPDGSYEQYF. CDR3 bases: TGTGCCAGCAGCTACCCGGACGGATCCTACGAGCAGTACTTC.

V usage is TRBV5-4 and J usage is TRBJ1-6; D is undetermined. V was clipped by 0 bases and J by 7 bases, with 5 bases between them. CDR3 length: 13 amino acids. Germline lookup yields CDR1 SGHNT and CDR2 YYREEE (reference sequence). Here the CDR3 DNA reads TGTGCCAGCAGCTTGGGGGTGAATTCACCCCTCCACTTT. Translating it yields CASSLGVNSPLHF. Variable domain in full (rest from reference TRBV5-4 and TRBJ1-6): ETGVTQSPTHLIKTRGQQVTLRCSSQSGHNTVSWYQQALGQGPQFIFQYYREEENGRGNFPPRFSGLQFPNYSSELNVNALELDDSALYLCASSLGVNSPLHFGNGTRLTVT.

The chain couples TRBV5-1 to TRBJ2-5, with a tentative D call TRBD1 (5 bases). Looked up from germline, CDR1 is SGHRS and CDR2 is YFSETQ. Trimming removed 4 bases from V and 5 bases from J, with 12 bases in between. CDR3 length: 13 residues. CDR3 sequence: CASSLQGRETQYF. In nucleotides, the CDR3 is TGCGCCAGCAGCCTTCAGGGTCGGGAGACCCAGTACTTC.

The rearrangement uses TRBV7-2 and TRBJ2-7, with TRBD1 matching over 8 bases. This CDR3 has 15 amino acids. Germline assignment: CDR1 SGHTA and CDR2 FQGNSA. V shed 4 bases, J shed 3 bases, and the junction held 8 bases outside the gene matches. CDR3 sequence reads: CASSYDRGEVYEQYF. For the CDR3, the DNA is TGTGCCAGCAGCTACGACAGGGGTGAGGTCTACGAGCAGTACTTC.

This clone was found a few times. This chain connects TRBV14 to TRBJ2-7; either TRBD1 or TRBD2 may fit D (5 bases each). The V and J ends lost 1 base and 2 bases respectively, with 9 bases between them. The CDR3 is made up of 14 amino acids. Germline V gives CDR1 SGHDN, CDR2 FVKESK. CDR3 sequence reads: CASSQGTGPYEQYF. As DNA, the CDR3 is TGTGCCAGCAGCCAAGGGACGGGACCCTACGAGCAGTACTTC.

This clone turned up a few times. This chain joins TRBV30 and TRBJ2-7, with a tentative D call TRBD2 (5 bases). Trimming stripped 0 bases from V and 6 bases from J, with 12 bases between. From germline, CDR1 is GTSNPN and CDR2 SVGIG (reference sequence). This CDR3 has 13 amino acids. Here the CDR3 DNA reads TGTGCCTGGAGTGTACCGGGTGCGGGCGAGCAGTACTTC. Encoded protein: CAWSVPGAGEQYF.

This clone was counted once. The chain combines TRBV7-2 with TRBJ1-2; a possible D gene is TRBD1 (5 bases). The ends were cut back, 3 bases at V and 3 bases at J, with 11 bases in the middle. Germline CDR1 reads SGHTA; CDR2 reads FQGNSA. This CDR3 contains 14 residues. The CDR3 loop is CASSFNQGDYGYTF. DNA for the CDR3: TGTGCCAGCAGCTTTAACCAGGGAGACTATGGCTACACCTTC. The full variable domain, with the rest looked up from reference TRBV7-2 and TRBJ1-2, is GAGVSQSPSNKVTEKGKDVELRCDPISGHTALYWYRQSLGQGLEFLIYFQGNSAPDKSGLPSDRFSAERTGGSVSTLTIQRTQQEDSAVYLCASSFNQGDYGYTFGSGTRLTVV.